This passage covers 10 T cell receptor beta chains from one sample sequenced in a study of response to subunit inactivated influenza vaccine. Using its own MiXCR run on the RT-PCR reads, TCRdb lists one record per CDR3 protein. The table lists around 190,000 distinct CDR3 sequences, nearly 9.5% of them singletons. This specimen consisted of non-naive T cells sorted from PBMCs, obtained on the day of vaccination. These receptors originate from a man in his forties or fifties who received an inactivated influenza vaccine.

This clonotype was seen a few times. The rearrangement links TRBV10-3 to TRBJ1-3; D may be TRBD1 (6 bases). Trimming pared 2 bases from V and 0 bases from J, leaving 8 bases between. Germline V CDR1 and CDR2: ENHRY, SYGVKD. The CDR3 has 15 amino acids. As DNA, the CDR3 is TGTGCCATCAGTGAGGACAGGAGCTCTGGAAACACCATATATTTT. Residues: CAISEDRSSGNTIYF.

This clonotype has more than one count but fewer than ten. This chain links TRBV20-1 with TRBJ1-4, with no clear D. This CDR3 has 13 amino acids. The germline V gene has CDR1 DFQATT and CDR2 SNEGSKA (reference sequence). Trimming removed 0 bases from V and 8 bases from J, with 10 bases in between. The CDR3 DNA reads TGCAGTGCTAGAGAAGGTAGAAGGGAAAAACTGTTTTTT. Protein: CSAREGRREKLFF.

The chain employs TRBV3-1 and TRBJ1-1; D perhaps matches TRBD1 (6 bases). Trimming took off 4 bases at V and 6 bases at J, with 18 bases between the two ends. This CDR3 comprises 15 residues. CDR1 is LGHDT, CDR2 YNNKEL, per germline (reference sequence). The CDR3 DNA reads as TGTGCCAGCAGCCTCGGGTGGAGAGGGGGTTCTGAAGCTTTCTTT. It specifies CASSLGWRGGSEAFF.

The chain carries TRBV4-1 and TRBJ2-7; D is perhaps TRBD2 (5 bases). Deletions cut 1 base from V and 5 bases from J, with 9 bases between. CDR3 size: 13 residues. CDR1 and CDR2 (germline): MGHRA, YSYEKL. The CDR3 is CASSQGGQDEQYF. CDR3 in DNA: TGCGCCAGCAGCCAAGGAGGGCAGGACGAGCAGTACTTC.

In this sample, this clonotype turned up a few times. The chain links TRBV27 to TRBJ2-5; D gene unclear. With 3 bases removed from V and 5 bases from J, the gap between germline ends came to 10 bases. CDR1 is MNHEY, CDR2 SMNVEV, per germline (reference sequence). This CDR3 has 13 amino acids. The CDR3 is CASSFGSQETQYF. In DNA form, the CDR3 reads TGTGCCAGCAGTTTCGGCAGCCAGGAGACCCAGTACTTC.

This clonotype was counted a few times. The chain combines TRBV28 with TRBJ2-1; D is possibly TRBD2 (6 bases). This CDR3 region has 14 residues. Germline V lookup: CDR1 MDHEN, CDR2 SYDVKM. Trimming removed 3 bases at V and 10 bases at J, with 16 bases between. CDR3: CASSFWERAGEQFF. In DNA form, the CDR3 reads TGTGCCAGCAGTTTCTGGGAGCGGGCTGGAGAGCAGTTCTTC.

The sample holds a few counts of this clonotype. This sequence joins TRBV20-1 and TRBJ2-7, with TRBD1 matching over 9 bases. Germline CDR1 DFQATT, CDR2 SNEGSKA (reference sequence). The length of the CDR3 is 14 residues. Trimming at V came to 6 bases and at J to 0 bases, leaving 6 bases not matched to a gene. As DNA, the CDR3 is TGCAGTGCAGAAGGGACAGGGCCCTCCTACGAGCAGTACTTC. Protein product: CSAEGTGPSYEQYF.

V and J are TRBV5-1 and TRBJ2-1; 11 bases map to TRBD1. CDR3 length: 14 residues. Losses at the gene ends were 5 bases for V and 6 bases for J; bases not matched to a gene: 4. Germline V gene lookup returns CDR1 SGHRS and CDR2 YFSETQ. In DNA, the CDR3 is TGCGCCAGCAGGGCGGGACAGGGGGGCAATGAGCAGTTCTTC. Translated: CASRAGQGGNEQFF. Combining the CDR3 with reference TRBV5-1 and TRBJ2-1 gives the whole variable domain KAGVTQTPRYLIKTRGQQVTLSCSPISGHRSVSWYQQTPGQGLQFLFEYFSETQRNKGNFPGRFSGRQFSNSRSEMNVSTLELGDSALYLCASRAGQGGNEQFFGPGTRLTVL.

This chain connects TRBV20-1 to TRBJ2-3; TRBD1 might be the D (6 bases). Trimming stripped 8 bases from V and 4 bases from J, with 19 bases between. Looked up from germline, CDR1 is DFQATT and CDR2 is SNEGSKA (reference sequence). This CDR3 has 14 residues. In DNA, the CDR3 is TGCAGTAGCAAAACAGGGCGATGGGCAGATACGCAGTATTTT. Protein: CSSKTGRWADTQYF.

In this sample, this clonotype turned up many times. The genes are TRBV5-1 and TRBJ2-2; D not resolved. Trimming stripped 1 base from V and 0 bases from J, with 7 bases between. Per the germline V gene, CDR1 is SGHRS and CDR2 is YFSETQ. There are 15 residues in the CDR3. CDR3 amino acids: CASSLNSANTGELFF. The CDR3 bases are TGCGCCAGCAGCTTGAACAGCGCGAACACCGGGGAGCTGTTTTTT.